Sequencing of this T cell receptor beta chain was carried out in a study of metastatic and nonmetastatic thyroid tumors. Whole-study context: Thyroid patients, malignant and benign, had repertoires compared across blood and tumor or nodule tissue. Findings of the study overall: A significant increase in TCR beta diversity was reportedly seen in malignant thyroid tumors relative to benign nodules, in blood and tumor.

Among the patients, none had received any treatment before thyroid surgery. Per the study methods: The authors used CDR3 differences across clinicopathological groups to build a distant-metastasis classifier for papillary thyroid cancer. Via MiXCR, TCRdb re-called the PCR reads. These V and J calls originate from TCRdb's pipeline instead of the authors' own analysis. The sample carries about 85,000 clones, roughly 8.6% recorded once. This CDR3 comprises 16 residues. CDR1 and CDR2 from the germline V gene are SGHAT and FQDESV (reference sequence). V shed 4 bases, J shed 0 bases, and the junction held 5 bases outside the gene matches. On this clone itself: Its antigen remains unknown.

The V and J genes are TRBV11-1 and TRBJ2-1; 8 nucleotides line up with TRBD2. The sequenced material came from blood. The clonotype originates from a female donor with papillary thyroid cancer or a benign thyroid nodule (not recorded which). Some clones in this sample may be carry-over from other donors' samples. In nucleotides, the CDR3 is TGTGCCAGCAGCTCCCCCGGGACTAGCTCCTACAATGAGCAGTTCTTC. It translates to CASSSPGTSSYNEQFF.